The rows below give T cell receptor beta chains drawn from one sample of a study of post-analysis software for immune sequencing data. TCRdb analysed the PCR reads with MiXCR anew, one entry per CDR3 protein. The table shows 700,000 to 900,000 distinct CDR3 sequences, with approximately 44% occurring only once. What was sequenced was blood. The receptors originated from a girl under 18 with multiple sclerosis. Both conserved end residues are part of each CDR3. The D gene is left open where the match is weak. Not all rows give a size; the values are once, few, many and, for expanded clones, a class.

abundance: .; j_gene: TRBJ2-7; v_gene: TRBV7-6; d_gene: .; len: 16; CDR3aa: CASSPRSARGSYEQYF; CDR3nt: TGTGCCAGCAGCCCCAGAAGCGCCCGGGGCTCCTACGAGCAGTACTTC
abundance: few; j_gene: TRBJ1-5; v_gene: TRBV28; d_gene: TRBD1; len: 15; CDR3aa: CASSLQGGVGQPQHF; CDR3nt: TGTGCCAGCAGTTTACAAGGGGGCGTCGGGCAGCCCCAGCATTTT
abundance: .; j_gene: TRBJ2-1; v_gene: TRBV5-6; d_gene: .; len: 13; CDR3aa: CASSFKGGGEQFF; CDR3nt: TGTGCCAGCAGCTTCAAGGGAGGTGGTGAGCAGTTCTTC
abundance: few; j_gene: TRBJ2-5; v_gene: TRBV5-1; d_gene: .; len: 17; CDR3aa: CASSLELTGAPQETQYF; CDR3nt: TGCGCCAGCAGCTTGGAACTGACAGGCGCCCCCCAAGAGACCCAGTACTTC
abundance: .; j_gene: TRBJ2-1; v_gene: TRBV20-1; d_gene: TRBD2; len: 18; CDR3aa: CSARDPRTSGRGTNEQFF; CDR3nt: TGCAGTGCTAGAGATCCACGGACTAGCGGGAGAGGGACCAATGAGCAGTTCTTC
abundance: .; j_gene: TRBJ2-7; v_gene: TRBV27; d_gene: .; len: 16; CDR3aa: CASSLRLVSGSYEQYF; CDR3nt: TGTGCCAGCAGTTTAAGGCTCGTCAGCGGCTCCTACGAGCAGTACTTC
abundance: .; j_gene: TRBJ2-5; v_gene: TRBV6-5; d_gene: .; len: 14; CDR3aa: CASSYAGTQETQYF; CDR3nt: TGTGCCAGCAGTTACGCCGGGACCCAAGAGACCCAGTACTTC
abundance: .; j_gene: TRBJ2-3; v_gene: TRBV29-1; d_gene: .; len: 13; CDR3aa: CSVEFLAGDTQYF; CDR3nt: TGCAGCGTTGAGTTCCTAGCAGGAGATACGCAGTATTTT
abundance: few; j_gene: TRBJ2-7; v_gene: TRBV6-8; d_gene: .; len: 14; CDR3aa: CASSIRDKYYEQYF; CDR3nt: TGTGCCAGCAGTATACGGGACAAGTACTACGAGCAGTACTTC
abundance: .; j_gene: TRBJ2-5; v_gene: TRBV24-1; d_gene: TRBD1; len: 13; CDR3aa: CATRGGAYETQYF; CDR3nt: TGTGCCACCCGAGGGGGCGCATACGAGACCCAGTACTTC
abundance: few; j_gene: TRBJ2-7; v_gene: TRBV29-1; d_gene: TRBD2; len: 13; CDR3aa: CSVPGLGPYEQYF; CDR3nt: TGCAGCGTCCCGGGACTAGGGCCCTACGAGCAGTACTTC
abundance: .; j_gene: TRBJ2-5; v_gene: TRBV12-3/TRBV12-4; d_gene: TRBD1; len: 20; CDR3aa: CASSFDVEFGQGEFLETQYF; CDR3nt: TGTGCCAGCAGTTTCGATGTTGAGTTCGGACAGGGTGAATTTTTGGAGACCCAGTACTTC
abundance: .; j_gene: TRBJ2-5; v_gene: TRBV6-6; d_gene: TRBD2; len: 15; CDR3aa: CASCLSGLAEETQYF; CDR3nt: TGTGCCAGCTGCCTCTCGGGACTAGCTGAGGAGACCCAGTACTTC
abundance: .; j_gene: TRBJ1-5; v_gene: TRBV27; d_gene: .; len: 17; CDR3aa: CASSLLPQGLNNQPQHF; CDR3nt: TGTGCCAGCAGTCTCCTACCACAGGGTCTAAACAATCAGCCCCAGCATTTT
abundance: .; j_gene: TRBJ1-5; v_gene: TRBV4-2; d_gene: .; len: 14; CDR3aa: CASSPLGTLQPQHF; CDR3nt: TGTGCCAGCAGCCCCCTAGGAACGCTCCAGCCCCAGCATTTT
abundance: .; j_gene: TRBJ2-7; v_gene: TRBV7-2; d_gene: .; len: 16; CDR3aa: CASSREIAVSSYEQYF; CDR3nt: TGTGCCAGCAGCCGCGAAATAGCGGTCAGCTCCTACGAGCAGTACTTC
abundance: .; j_gene: TRBJ2-7; v_gene: TRBV4-3; d_gene: TRBD2; len: 18; CDR3aa: CASSQGPPVGAGLYEQYF; CDR3nt: TGCGCCAGCAGCCAAGGGCCCCCGGTTGGAGCGGGACTGTACGAGCAGTACTTC
abundance: .; j_gene: TRBJ1-4; v_gene: TRBV7-7; d_gene: .; len: 14; CDR3aa: CASSRSGPNEKLFF; CDR3nt: TGTGCTAGCAGCCGAAGTGGGCCTAATGAAAAACTGTTTTTT
abundance: .; j_gene: TRBJ1-1; v_gene: TRBV19; d_gene: .; len: 12; CDR3aa: CASRSGDEEAFF; CDR3nt: TGTGCCAGCAGAAGCGGGGATGAAGAAGCTTTCTTT
abundance: .; j_gene: TRBJ2-1; v_gene: TRBV6-6; d_gene: TRBD2; len: 16; CDR3aa: CASSYGHSGREGEQFF; CDR3nt: TGTGCCAGCAGTTACGGTCATAGCGGGAGGGAAGGTGAGCAGTTCTTC
abundance: .; j_gene: TRBJ1-2; v_gene: TRBV7-9; d_gene: TRBD1; len: 18; CDR3aa: CASSLAAGTGVPNYGYTF; CDR3nt: TGTGCCAGCAGCTTAGCCGCCGGGACAGGCGTTCCCAACTATGGCTACACCTTC
abundance: .; j_gene: TRBJ2-1; v_gene: TRBV20-1; d_gene: TRBD2; len: 15; CDR3aa: CSASPLAGSYNEQFF; CDR3nt: TGCAGTGCTTCCCCTCTAGCGGGAAGCTACAATGAGCAGTTCTTC
abundance: .; j_gene: TRBJ2-3; v_gene: TRBV9; d_gene: TRBD2; len: 17; CDR3aa: CASSLLGTSGRGDTQYF; CDR3nt: TGTGCCAGCAGCCTCCTTGGGACTAGCGGGAGAGGGGATACGCAGTATTTT
abundance: few; j_gene: TRBJ1-2; v_gene: TRBV13; d_gene: .; len: 12; CDR3aa: CASSLEVHGYTF; CDR3nt: TGTGCCAGCAGCTTAGAGGTCCATGGCTACACCTTC
abundance: .; j_gene: TRBJ2-5; v_gene: TRBV12-3/TRBV12-4; d_gene: .; len: 17; CDR3aa: CASSLSPGRPSYELRYF; CDR3nt: TGTGCCAGCAGTTTGAGTCCCGGACGCCCCTCCTACGAGCTCAGGTACTTC
abundance: .; j_gene: TRBJ2-5; v_gene: TRBV20-1; d_gene: TRBD1; len: 18; CDR3aa: CSARDSESKTGRGETQYF; CDR3nt: TGCAGTGCTAGAGATTCCGAAAGTAAGACAGGGCGTGGGGAGACCCAGTACTTC
abundance: few; j_gene: TRBJ2-7; v_gene: TRBV5-6; d_gene: .; len: 14; CDR3aa: CASSLEMSSYEQYF; CDR3nt: TGTGCCAGCAGCTTGGAGATGAGCTCCTACGAGCAGTACTTC
abundance: .; j_gene: TRBJ1-5; v_gene: TRBV5-6; d_gene: .; len: 15; CDR3aa: CASSLDATSNQPQHF; CDR3nt: TGTGCCAGCAGCTTGGACGCGACAAGCAATCAGCCCCAGCATTTT